This entry features one TCR beta chain sequence. The target antigen is unknown. TCRdb's table, derived via immunoSEQ multiplex PCR, lists solely in-frame clones and lacks some. The table has approximately 24,000 clones, roughly 90% seen once. V lost 8 bases to trimming and J lost 0 bases, with 19 bases between them. The CDR3 is 16 residues long. CDR1 ENHRY and CDR2 SYGVKD come from the germline V gene. The source of the sample is a study of lymphopenia after photon versus proton radiotherapy. Study-level results: Under photons, naive T cells and diversity fell while effector/memory populations rose. Post-nadir diversity loss with photons came from oligoclonal expansion, particularly CD8+ Temra cells.

V is TRBV10-3 and J is TRBJ1-2; D remains ambiguous. This material consisted of peripheral blood, taken from a patient treated with photon-based radiotherapy. The sequence was obtained from a woman between 50 and 59 years old with cholangiocarcinoma. The CDR3 reads CAIPGPGSRANYGYTF. The CDR3 bases are TGTGCCATCCCCGGTCCCGGGTCCAGAGCTAACTATGGCTACACCTTC.